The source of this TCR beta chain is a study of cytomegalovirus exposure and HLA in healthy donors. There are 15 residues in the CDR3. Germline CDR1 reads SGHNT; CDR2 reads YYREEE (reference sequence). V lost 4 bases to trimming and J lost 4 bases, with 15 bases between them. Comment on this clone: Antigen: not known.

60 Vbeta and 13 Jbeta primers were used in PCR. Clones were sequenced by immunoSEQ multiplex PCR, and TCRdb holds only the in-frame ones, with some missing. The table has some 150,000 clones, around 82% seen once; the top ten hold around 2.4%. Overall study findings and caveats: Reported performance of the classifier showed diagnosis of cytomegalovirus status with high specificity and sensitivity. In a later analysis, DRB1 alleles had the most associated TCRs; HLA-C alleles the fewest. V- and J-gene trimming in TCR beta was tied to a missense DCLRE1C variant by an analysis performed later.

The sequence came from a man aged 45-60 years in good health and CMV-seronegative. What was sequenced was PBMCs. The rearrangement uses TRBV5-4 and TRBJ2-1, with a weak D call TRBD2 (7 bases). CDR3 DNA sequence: TGTGCCAGCAGCCCCGGGGGAGGGGGGTACAATGAGCAGTTCTTC. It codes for CASSPGGGGYNEQFF. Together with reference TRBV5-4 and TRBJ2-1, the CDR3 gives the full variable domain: ETGVTQSPTHLIKTRGQQVTLRCSSQSGHNTVSWYQQALGQGPQFIFQYYREEENGRGNFPPRFSGLQFPNYSSELNVNALELDDSALYLCASSPGGGGYNEQFFGPGTRLTVL.